The rows below give T cell receptor beta chains drawn from one sample of a study of shared clonotypes between healthy human individuals. Assay: immunoSEQ multiplex PCR; the TCRdb copy retains only in-frame clones and omits some. The table has about 2 million clones, 85% to 95% seen once. Sequencing used naive CD4+ T cells sorted from blood. Receptors originate from a man aged 18 to 30 in good health. Both conserved end residues are part of each CDR3. A D gene is named only where the DNA matches it firmly. The size entry is marked missing in some rows and otherwise reads once, few, many or a size class.

DNA: TGCGCCAGCAGCCAAGGGACTAGCGCGCAGTATTTT
CDR3: CASSQGTSAQYF
V: TRBV5-1
J: TRBJ2-3
size: once
D: TRBD2

DNA: TGTGCCAGCAGAAGGGACGGGAACACTGAAGCTTTCTTT
CDR3: CASRRDGNTEAFF
V: TRBV28
J: TRBJ1-1
size: NA
D: NA

DNA: TGTGCCAGCAGTTCCGACAGGGGGTTCTCTGGAAACACCATATATTTT
CDR3: CASSSDRGFSGNTIYF
V: TRBV6-6
J: TRBJ1-3
size: once
D: TRBD1

DNA: TGTGCCAGCTCACCACTCTCCGGACAGGGGGTTTACAATGAGCAGTTCTTC
CDR3: CASSPLSGQGVYNEQFF
V: TRBV18
J: TRBJ2-1
size: NA
D: TRBD1

DNA: TGTGCCAGCAGCGTTCTAGGAATGAACACTGAAGCTTTCTTT
CDR3: CASSVLGMNTEAFF
V: TRBV9
J: TRBJ1-1
size: NA
D: NA

DNA: TGTGCCAGCAGCCCGGGATTAGAAGAAAAACTGTTTTTT
CDR3: CASSPGLEEKLFF
V: TRBV14
J: TRBJ1-4
size: NA
D: NA

DNA: TGTGCCAGCAGTTACAGTGGCGGGAGAGTAATGGATACGCAGTATTTT
CDR3: CASSYSGGRVMDTQYF
V: TRBV6-5
J: TRBJ2-3
size: NA
D: TRBD2

DNA: TGTGCCAGCAGTGAAGAATCTAGCGGAGGGGGTGAGCAGTTCTTC
CDR3: CASSEESSGGGEQFF
V: TRBV25-1
J: TRBJ2-1
size: many
D: NA

DNA: TGTGCCAGCTCACCAAAAACGGGAACTGAAGCTTTCTTT
CDR3: CASSPKTGTEAFF
V: TRBV18
J: TRBJ1-1
size: NA
D: NA

DNA: TGCGCCAGCAGCACCAGGACAGGGCCCGGGGAGCTGTTTTTT
CDR3: CASSTRTGPGELFF
V: TRBV5-1
J: TRBJ2-2
size: NA
D: TRBD1

DNA: TGTGCCAGCTCCCCGAACTGGGCCACCGGGGCCAACGTCCTGACTTTC
CDR3: CASSPNWATGANVLTF
V: TRBV18
J: TRBJ2-6
size: NA
D: NA

DNA: TGTGCCATCAGCTCATCGACCGGGGAGCTGTTTTTT
CDR3: CAISSSTGELFF
V: TRBV10-3
J: TRBJ2-2
size: NA
D: NA

DNA: TGTGCCAGCAGCTTGGACTCCCGGGGGGGTAGTGATACGCAGTATTTT
CDR3: CASSLDSRGGSDTQYF
V: TRBV5-4
J: TRBJ2-3
size: NA
D: TRBD2

DNA: TGTGCCAGCTCACAAGGACTACTGGAATCCTACGAGCAGTACTTC
CDR3: CASSQGLLESYEQYF
V: TRBV18
J: TRBJ2-7
size: NA
D: NA

DNA: TGTGCCAGCAGTGCGGACAGAACGATGACACCCCTCCACTTT
CDR3: CASSADRTMTPLHF
V: TRBV2
J: TRBJ1-6
size: NA
D: NA

DNA: TGTGCCAGCTCATCAAGCCGGGACAGCCCCTACGAGCAGTACTTC
CDR3: CASSSSRDSPYEQYF
V: TRBV18
J: TRBJ2-7
size: NA
D: TRBD1

DNA: TGCAGCGTTGGGCAGGGGGGATGGACTGAAGCTTTCTTT
CDR3: CSVGQGGWTEAFF
V: TRBV29-1
J: TRBJ1-1
size: NA
D: TRBD1

DNA: TGTGCCTGGAGGGCTACCGGGACGGAGAATTCACCCCTCCACTTT
CDR3: CAWRATGTENSPLHF
V: TRBV30
J: TRBJ1-6
size: NA
D: NA

DNA: TGTGCCAGCAGCTTGGGAGGACCCCTGACAAAGAAAAACACTGAAGCTTTCTTT
CDR3: CASSLGGPLTKKNTEAFF
V: TRBV5-6
J: TRBJ1-1
size: NA
D: NA

DNA: TGTGCCAGCAGCCGCGTTGGTAATGCTCCGGTGACCCTCCACTTT
CDR3: CASSRVGNAPVTLHF
V: TRBV7-9
J: TRBJ1-6
size: NA
D: NA

DNA: TGTGCCAGCAGCCAAGGACAGGGCCCTATTTACGAGCAGTACTTC
CDR3: CASSQGQGPIYEQYF
V: TRBV5-4
J: TRBJ2-7
size: NA
D: TRBD1

DNA: TGTGCCAGCAGCCCTAGGACAGGGTCGACCACCATATATTTT
CDR3: CASSPRTGSTTIYF
V: TRBV7-2
J: TRBJ1-3
size: few
D: TRBD1

DNA: TGTGCCAGCAGCGTGCTAGCGCGGCGCACAGATACGCAGTATTTT
CDR3: CASSVLARRTDTQYF
V: TRBV9
J: TRBJ2-3
size: NA
D: NA